The 2 T cell receptor beta chains below come from one sample, sequenced in a study of blood T cell repertoires in COVID-19. Sequencing used immunoSEQ multiplex PCR; TCRdb keeps in-frame clones, though not all of them. The sample includes around 58,000 clones, roughly 85% of them seen just once. The sample consisted of peripheral blood. The receptors here all came from a human donor in a cohort sampled during active COVID-19.

V is TRBV2 and J is TRBJ1-5; no firm D call. V lost 6 bases and J lost 6, with 15 bases in between. Germline CDR1 is SNHLY and CDR2 is FYNNEI. The CDR3 spans 14 residues. CDR3 loop: CASSTGLGTQPQHF. CDR3 DNA: TGTGCCAGCAGCACTGGACTCGGCACTCAGCCCCAGCATTTT.

This CDR3 is CASRPAGGDTEAFF. The CDR3 DNA follows: TGTGCCAGCAGGCCCGCGGGAGGGGACACTGAAGCTTTCTTT. The genes are TRBV6-5 and TRBJ1-1; perhaps TRBD1 as D (5 bases). The CDR3 has 14 residues. Germline lookup yields CDR1 MNHEY and CDR2 SVGAGI. Trimming removed 6 bases from V and 3 bases from J, with 14 bases in between.